This T cell receptor (beta chain) was retrieved from a study of blood T cells in healthy people across ages. Study-level results: Changes seen in expanded clonotypes were possibly confounded by donor CMV status left unknown.

Together with a sample-barcoded 5' primer, a J-beta primer mix was included in a second PCR lasting about 6 to 11 cycles. TCRdb redid the calling of the 5' RACE reads with MiXCR, one entry per CDR3 protein. The table records roughly 1.5 million distinct CDR3 sequences, approximately 39% of them present only once. Isolation per sample recovered at least 7 million PBMCs. Extracted total RNA amounted to at least 5.5 micrograms for each sample. Germline V gene lookup returns CDR1 MRHNA and CDR2 SNTAGT. The V end lost 8 bases, the J end lost 7 bases, and 24 bases lay between the germline ends. This CDR3 comprises 15 residues. With respect to this clonotype: Its antigen is undetermined.

The TCR comes from a woman in her late teens or twenties in good health. The sequencing sample was made of blood. The chain carries TRBV6-4 and TRBJ2-7; no clear D. This chain's CDR3 is CASGVEPSPYNEQYF. The CDR3 DNA is TGTGCCAGCGGTGTTGAACCTTCACCCTACAATGAGCAGTACTTC.